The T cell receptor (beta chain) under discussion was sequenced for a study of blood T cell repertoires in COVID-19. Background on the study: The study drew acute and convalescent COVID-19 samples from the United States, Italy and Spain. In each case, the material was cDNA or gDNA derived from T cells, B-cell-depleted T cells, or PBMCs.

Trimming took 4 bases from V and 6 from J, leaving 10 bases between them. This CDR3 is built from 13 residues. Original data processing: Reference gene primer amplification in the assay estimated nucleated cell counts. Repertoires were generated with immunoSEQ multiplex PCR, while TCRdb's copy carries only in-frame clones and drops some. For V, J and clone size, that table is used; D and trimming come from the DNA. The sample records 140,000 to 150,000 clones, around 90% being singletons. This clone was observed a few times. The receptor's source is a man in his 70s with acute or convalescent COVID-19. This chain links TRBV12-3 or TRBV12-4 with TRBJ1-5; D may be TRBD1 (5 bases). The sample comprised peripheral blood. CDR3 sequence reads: CASSSTVSQPQHF. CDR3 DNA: TGTGCCAGCAGTTCGACAGTGAGTCAGCCCCAGCATTTT.